This TCR beta chain appears in the sequencing data of a study of immune heterogeneity within non-small cell lung tumors. The template for each sample was around 540 ng of genomic DNA, which had been extracted from bulk tumor tissue. Surgical sampling yielded several biopsies per primary tumor (spaced far apart). Their non-small cell lung cancer was newly diagnosed and untreated, and the patients underwent curative surgery. Having surgery with curative intent, the donors were patients newly diagnosed with non-small cell lung cancer. Remarks on this clonotype: What it recognizes is unknown.

Looked up from germline, CDR1 is SQVTM and CDR2 is ANQGSEA. Trimming cost V 3 bases and J 3 bases, with 7 bases left between them. The CDR3 extends over 12 amino acids. Study-wide findings and caveats: T-cell clonality in a given local region correlated moderately yet significantly with the local tumor mutational burden (R roughly 0.31).

TCR beta CDR3 was amplified by multiplex PCR using 32 V and 13 J primers. Each CDR3 protein gets one entry after TCRdb re-called the multiplex PCR reads with MiXCR. This repertoire shows about 1,900 distinct CDR3 sequences, roughly a fifth found once; its top ten account for under 10%. The specimen sequenced was lung tumor tissue. The origin of this receptor is a woman between 50 and 59 years old with non-small cell lung cancer. The rearrangement links TRBV29-1 to TRBJ2-3; D is ambiguous. Here the CDR3 reads CSVELLTDTQYF. The CDR3, as DNA: TGCAGCGTTGAGCTTTTAACAGATACGCAGTATTTT.